This T cell receptor (beta chain) is from a study of human T cells and chemical hapten exposure (dated by TCRdb to the early 2020s). Concerning the study at large: For sensitization, 2% DPC in acetone was applied to a roughly 2 cm by roughly 2 cm area of upper inner arm skin. Throughout the study period of roughly 24 weeks, patients also received therapeutic DPC doses to the scalp every week. Blood for TCR sequencing was provided by twenty-nine alopecia patients at one to four time points (pre-sensitization, 2, 6 and 24 weeks). In alopecia patients, the study followed how the peripheral blood TCR repertoire changed in vivo over primary and secondary sensitization to diphenylcyclopropenone (DPC), a hapten. Patient blood was sampled pre-sensitization (week 0) and at 2, 6 and about 24 weeks after DPC sensitization. Libraries were combined into a pool for sequencing, and differences in TCR yield between samples came mainly from small differences in library volumes within the pool. The mostly female patient cohort included alopecia areata with under or over 50% scalp involvement, alopecia totalis and alopecia universalis. Patch testing was performed on the upper back with Finn chambers containing 0.01% DPC, and the patch tests were scored after 6 days according to International Contact Dermatitis Research Group standards. What the authors observed across the whole study: Repeated subsampling changed both the strength of the expansion versus patch-test correlation and the threshold at which that correlation became significant. Expanded TCRs formed significantly more large CDR3 similarity clusters than pre-sensitization or healthy control sets, consistent with antigen-driven responses. DPC sensitization did not change how many TCRs were above 1 in 1000 frequency, and no evidence was found of alterations in global repertoire structure. Alopecia, a presumed autoimmune disease, was present in all patients, so the immune response of the patients might differ from that of healthy individuals. The number of PT1 expanded TCRs positively correlated with patch test score, significant at thresholds 8, 16 and 32 but not 4.

Library prep was done by RACE. The sequencing machine was a NextSeq 500. During library preparation, unique molecular identifiers were attached to individual cDNA molecules so that TCRs could be counted in a quantitative, reproducible way. Both TCR alpha and TCR beta chains were sequenced from each blood RNA sample. The authors' pipeline ran thus. A median of roughly 99,000 TCRs per sample was observed, with a range of about 23,224 to 690,600. The Decombinator software suite was used to annotate the V, J and CDR3 of the TCR reads. To make PS versus PT1 abundance plots, every sample was subsampled to the same number of TCRs (28,000). Expanded TCRs were defined as absent before sensitization and observed at least eight times at the 2-week time point. In-frame beta chains were kept once TCRdb had trimmed the public reads at Q25 with fastp and called clones with MiXCR. Rows are combined by CDR3 protein, so each entry shows the most common genes and DNA. Clone size and V and J calls follow TCRdb, not the original study. The sample table records 180,000 or so distinct CDR3 sequences; just under 30% of these occur just once. The ten most abundant clones make up approximately 3% of the sample.

The time point tag for this specimen amounts to: pre-sensitization, week 0. The sample's treatment or condition label, in plain terms: therapeutic diphenylcyclopropenone sensitization with weekly scalp DPC. At every patch-test visit, the blood draw took place before the patch test was put on. Eligible patients were aged 18 to 70, diagnosed with alopecia, deemed suitable for DPC therapy, and excluded if pregnant. Total RNA was isolated from unfractionated whole blood collected in Tempus Blood RNA tubes. This clonotype was observed many times. Its specific antigen is unknown. No qualities accompany the bases; no much larger clone lies one base away. The CDR3 runs 15 amino acids, cysteine and phenylalanine included. CDR3 DNA only is kept here, 45 bases in frame from base 1.

The source material was whole blood, sampled in connection with sensitization to the hapten diphenylcyclopropenone (DPC). The TCR was taken from a woman aged 30 to 39 with alopecia areata. Some clones in this sample may be carry-over from other donors' samples. In this chain, TRBV21-1 is recombined with TRBJ2-5; TRBD1 reflects the table's D call only, with no check against the DNA. TRBV21-1 is recorded as a pseudogene. For the CDR3, the sequence is CASDRNVGGTETQYF. The sequence in DNA is TGTGCCAGCGACCGGAACGTCGGGGGGACGGAGACCCAGTACTTC.